This is a list of T cell receptor beta chains from one sample in a study of cytomegalovirus exposure and HLA in healthy donors. Assay used: immunoSEQ multiplex PCR; TCRdb lists only in-frame clones, some missing. This table holds 100,000 to 150,000 clones, about three quarters found once. The sequencing sample was made of PBMCs. The origin of the receptors is a man over 45 in good health and CMV-seronegative. Both conserved end residues are part of each CDR3. Fields, in order: D gene, V gene, J gene, clone size, CDR3 protein, CDR3 DNA. A D gene is named only where the DNA matches it firmly. Only part of the rows carry a size: once, few, many, or a class if the clone is expanded.

d_call: TRBD1
v_call: TRBV6-6
j_call: TRBJ1-6
clone_size: few
cdr3_aa: CASSWDLTGNNSPLHF
cdr3_nt: TGTGCCAGCAGTTGGGATTTGACAGGGAATAATTCACCCCTCCACTTT

d_call: .
v_call: TRBV5-1
j_call: TRBJ2-1
clone_size: .
cdr3_aa: CASREDYNEQFF
cdr3_nt: TGCGCCAGCAGGGAGGACTACAATGAGCAGTTCTTC

d_call: .
v_call: TRBV10-3
j_call: TRBJ1-1
clone_size: .
cdr3_aa: CAISESTGEAFF
cdr3_nt: TGTGCCATCAGTGAAAGTACAGGGGAAGCTTTCTTT

d_call: .
v_call: TRBV19
j_call: TRBJ1-1
clone_size: few
cdr3_aa: CASSPARQGNTEAFF
cdr3_nt: TGTGCCAGTAGTCCCGCCCGTCAGGGGAACACTGAAGCTTTCTTT

d_call: .
v_call: TRBV5-6
j_call: TRBJ1-2
clone_size: .
cdr3_aa: CASRRRGDNYGYTF
cdr3_nt: TGTGCCAGCAGGCGCAGGGGAGATAACTATGGCTACACCTTC

d_call: .
v_call: TRBV7-8
j_call: TRBJ2-1
clone_size: .
cdr3_aa: CASSPGAGVPPYNEQFF
cdr3_nt: TGTGCCAGCAGCCCCGGGGCAGGGGTCCCACCCTACAATGAGCAGTTCTTC

d_call: TRBD1
v_call: TRBV5-4
j_call: TRBJ2-3
clone_size: .
cdr3_aa: CAGQGPSTDTQYF
cdr3_nt: TGTGCCGGACAGGGCCCCAGTACAGATACGCAGTATTTT

d_call: .
v_call: TRBV7-9
j_call: TRBJ2-5
clone_size: .
cdr3_aa: CASSLGAGGQETQYF
cdr3_nt: TGTGCCAGCAGCTTAGGGGCCGGGGGACAAGAGACCCAGTACTTC

d_call: .
v_call: TRBV5-1
j_call: TRBJ2-1
clone_size: .
cdr3_aa: CASSLAGKSSYNEQFF
cdr3_nt: TGCGCCAGCAGCTTGGCGGGGAAGAGCTCCTACAATGAGCAGTTCTTC

d_call: TRBD1
v_call: TRBV10-3
j_call: TRBJ2-3
clone_size: .
cdr3_aa: CAITNQGETDTQYF
cdr3_nt: TGTGCCATCACCAACCAGGGGGAAACAGATACGCAGTATTTT

d_call: TRBD1
v_call: TRBV6-1
j_call: TRBJ1-1
clone_size: .
cdr3_aa: CASHRGDTEAFF
cdr3_nt: TGTGCCAGCCACAGGGGGGACACTGAAGCTTTCTTT

d_call: TRBD1
v_call: TRBV27
j_call: TRBJ1-2
clone_size: .
cdr3_aa: CASSLLSGGHYGYTF
cdr3_nt: TGTGCCAGCAGTTTACTGTCAGGGGGGCACTATGGCTACACCTTC

d_call: .
v_call: TRBV2
j_call: TRBJ1-2
clone_size: .
cdr3_aa: CASSEALARTYGYTF
cdr3_nt: TGTGCCAGCAGTGAAGCGCTGGCCCGAACCTATGGCTACACCTTC

d_call: .
v_call: TRBV5-1
j_call: TRBJ2-5
clone_size: .
cdr3_aa: CASSLEDQETQYF
cdr3_nt: TGCGCCAGCAGCTTAGAGGACCAAGAGACCCAGTACTTC

d_call: .
v_call: TRBV6-1
j_call: TRBJ1-1
clone_size: .
cdr3_aa: CASITTLGTEAFF
cdr3_nt: TGTGCCAGCATCACCACCCTCGGCACTGAAGCTTTCTTT

d_call: .
v_call: TRBV7-9
j_call: TRBJ1-1
clone_size: .
cdr3_aa: CASSRLGGLAEAFF
cdr3_nt: TGTGCCAGCAGCCGTCTGGGGGGTCTGGCTGAAGCTTTCTTT

d_call: TRBD2
v_call: TRBV5-1
j_call: TRBJ2-3
clone_size: .
cdr3_aa: CASSLVAGSTDTQYF
cdr3_nt: TGCGCCAGCAGCTTGGTAGCGGGTTCCACAGATACGCAGTATTTT

d_call: .
v_call: TRBV5-1
j_call: TRBJ2-7
clone_size: .
cdr3_aa: CASSLRTSTSRPARTSEQYF
cdr3_nt: TGCGCCAGCAGCCTCCGGACATCCACTTCAAGACCAGCCCGAACCTCCGAGCAGTACTTC

d_call: .
v_call: TRBV27
j_call: TRBJ1-1
clone_size: .
cdr3_aa: CASSTQGRGTEAFF
cdr3_nt: TGTGCCAGCAGTACTCAGGGGAGGGGGACTGAAGCTTTCTTT

d_call: TRBD2
v_call: TRBV9
j_call: TRBJ2-3
clone_size: .
cdr3_aa: CASSVVARGGGTDTQYF
cdr3_nt: TGTGCCAGCAGCGTAGTGGCGCGGGGGGGCGGCACAGATACGCAGTATTTT